This T cell receptor (beta chain) was retrieved from a study of Graves' ophthalmopathy and Graves' hyperthyroidism. Points from the study as a whole: Appearing in blood as well were most expanded thyroid clonotypes above 0.001 frequency.

CDR3 regions of TCR beta were amplified from RNA transcripts. HTBI primers primed a first-round RT-PCR, and a second-round multiplex PCR followed. A single record per CDR3 protein comes from TCRdb applying MiXCR to the multiplex PCR reads. This sample has roughly 480,000 distinct CDR3 sequences, with under 15% found just once. All donors with ophthalmopathy were recorded as having moderate-to-severe activity, CAS ≥3, NOSPECS ≥4 and a duration under 3 months. Excluded: other autoimmune disease, uncontrolled infection, pregnancy or lactation. The authors diagnosed from clinical symptoms, serum thyroxine, TRAb, thyroid ultrasound and orbital computed tomography. Per the germline V gene, CDR1 is LGHNA and CDR2 is YNFKEQ. The CDR3 length is 15 residues. This clonotype has only one observation. Its antigen remains unknown. An end of the junction differs from the germline gene, which may be a read error.

This rearrangement joins TRBV4-2 to TRBJ2-7; D ambiguous. Sequencing used blood. This clonotype was sampled from a woman in her 30s with Graves' ophthalmopathy. CDR3 amino acids: CASGQVPDSSYEQYF. The CDR3 DNA sequence: TGTGCCAGCGGCCAAGTCCCCGACTCCTCCTACGAGCAGTACTTC.